The TCR beta chain under discussion was sequenced for a study of CD8+ T cells in alopecia areata. Study summary: In an open-label trial, patients got 5 to 10 mg tofacitinib twice daily. The study's findings and limits: Scalp specimens additionally yield sequences from normal skin's resident alphabeta T cells. Under tofacitinib, fewer expanded CD8+ clones appeared among the top 100 scalp clones.

As for this clone: Its antigen is undetermined.

Treatment in this sample: oral pan-JAK inhibitor, 5-10 mg twice daily. Trimming stripped 4 bases from V and 1 base from J, with 7 bases between. The CDR3 totals 12 residues. Germline assignment: CDR1 SQVTM and CDR2 ANQGSEA. Extraction of RNA preceded its reverse transcription into cDNA, which served as the sequencing template. Only in-frame clones appear in the TCRdb table, and some are missing; sequencing was by immunoSEQ multiplex PCR. Among about 190,000 clones listed, 50% to 60% were seen once. The clonotype comes from a human donor with alopecia areata. The source was CD4+ T cells sorted from blood, collected at week 4, from a patient treated with tofacitinib. The chain uses TRBV29-1 and TRBJ2-5; no reliable D call. CDR3 region: CSVVWAQETQYF. The DNA of the CDR3 is TGCAGCGTTGTTTGGGCCCAAGAGACCCAGTACTTC.